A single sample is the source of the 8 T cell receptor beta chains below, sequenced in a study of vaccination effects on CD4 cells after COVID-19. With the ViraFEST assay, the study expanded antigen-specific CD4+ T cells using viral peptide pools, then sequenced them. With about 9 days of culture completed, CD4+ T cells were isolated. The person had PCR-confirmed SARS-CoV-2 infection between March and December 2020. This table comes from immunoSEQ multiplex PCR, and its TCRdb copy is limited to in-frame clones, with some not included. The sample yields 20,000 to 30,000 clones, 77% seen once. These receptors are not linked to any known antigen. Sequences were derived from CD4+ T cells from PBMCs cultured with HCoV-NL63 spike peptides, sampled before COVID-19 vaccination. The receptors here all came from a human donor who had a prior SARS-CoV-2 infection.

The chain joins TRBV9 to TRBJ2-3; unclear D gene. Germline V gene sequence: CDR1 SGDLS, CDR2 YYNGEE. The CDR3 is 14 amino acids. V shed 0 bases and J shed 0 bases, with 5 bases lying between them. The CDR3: CASSVEDSTDTQYF. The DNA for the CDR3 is TGTGCCAGCAGCGTAGAGGACAGCACAGATACGCAGTATTTT.

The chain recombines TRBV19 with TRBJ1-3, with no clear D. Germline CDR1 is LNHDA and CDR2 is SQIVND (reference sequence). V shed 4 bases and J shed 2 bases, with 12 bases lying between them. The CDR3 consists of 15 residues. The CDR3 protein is CASSKTPSPGNTIYF. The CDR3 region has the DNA TGTGCCAGTAGTAAAACCCCCAGCCCTGGAAACACCATATATTTT.

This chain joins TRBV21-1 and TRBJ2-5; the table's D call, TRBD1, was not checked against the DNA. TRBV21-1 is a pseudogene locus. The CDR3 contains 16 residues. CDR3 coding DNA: TGTGCCAGCAGGAAAGGGGCAGGGGGACTCCAAGAGACCCAGTACTTC. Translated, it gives CASRKGAGGLQETQYF.

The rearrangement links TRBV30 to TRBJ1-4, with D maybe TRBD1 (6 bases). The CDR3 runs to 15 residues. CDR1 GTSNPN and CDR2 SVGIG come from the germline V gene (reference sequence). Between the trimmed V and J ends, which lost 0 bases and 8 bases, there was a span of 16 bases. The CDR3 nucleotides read TGTGCCTGGAGTGTACCGGCAGGGGCGGACGAAAAACTGTTTTTT. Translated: CAWSVPAGADEKLFF.

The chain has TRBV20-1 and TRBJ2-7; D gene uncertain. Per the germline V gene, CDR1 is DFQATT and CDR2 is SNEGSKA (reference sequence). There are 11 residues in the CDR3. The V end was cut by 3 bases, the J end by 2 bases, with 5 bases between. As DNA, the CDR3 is TGCAGTGCTAGTAGAGCCTACGAGCAGTACTTC. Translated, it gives CSASRAYEQYF.

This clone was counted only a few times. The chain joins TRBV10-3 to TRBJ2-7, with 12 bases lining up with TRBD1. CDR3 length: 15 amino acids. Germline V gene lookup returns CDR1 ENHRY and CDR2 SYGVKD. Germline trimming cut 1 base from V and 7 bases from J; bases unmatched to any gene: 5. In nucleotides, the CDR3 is TGTGCCATCAGTGAGTTTCGGGACAGGGGGCTTGAGCAGTACTTC. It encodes CAISEFRDRGLEQYF.

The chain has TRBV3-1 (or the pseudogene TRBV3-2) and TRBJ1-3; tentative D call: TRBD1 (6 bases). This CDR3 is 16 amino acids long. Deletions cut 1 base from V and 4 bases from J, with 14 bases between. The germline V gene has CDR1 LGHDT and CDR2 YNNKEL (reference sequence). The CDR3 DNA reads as TGTGCCAGCAGCCAAGTCCCAGGGGTGTGGGGAAACACCATATATTTT. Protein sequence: CASSQVPGVWGNTIYF.

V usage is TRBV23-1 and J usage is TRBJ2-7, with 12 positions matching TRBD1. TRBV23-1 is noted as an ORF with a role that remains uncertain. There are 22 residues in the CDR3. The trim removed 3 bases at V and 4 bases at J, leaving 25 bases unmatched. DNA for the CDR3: TGCGCCAGCAGTCACGGGACAGGGGGCAAGCGCCGACCACATACCCTTTTGTACGAGCAGTACTTC. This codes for CASSHGTGGKRRPHTLLYEQYF.